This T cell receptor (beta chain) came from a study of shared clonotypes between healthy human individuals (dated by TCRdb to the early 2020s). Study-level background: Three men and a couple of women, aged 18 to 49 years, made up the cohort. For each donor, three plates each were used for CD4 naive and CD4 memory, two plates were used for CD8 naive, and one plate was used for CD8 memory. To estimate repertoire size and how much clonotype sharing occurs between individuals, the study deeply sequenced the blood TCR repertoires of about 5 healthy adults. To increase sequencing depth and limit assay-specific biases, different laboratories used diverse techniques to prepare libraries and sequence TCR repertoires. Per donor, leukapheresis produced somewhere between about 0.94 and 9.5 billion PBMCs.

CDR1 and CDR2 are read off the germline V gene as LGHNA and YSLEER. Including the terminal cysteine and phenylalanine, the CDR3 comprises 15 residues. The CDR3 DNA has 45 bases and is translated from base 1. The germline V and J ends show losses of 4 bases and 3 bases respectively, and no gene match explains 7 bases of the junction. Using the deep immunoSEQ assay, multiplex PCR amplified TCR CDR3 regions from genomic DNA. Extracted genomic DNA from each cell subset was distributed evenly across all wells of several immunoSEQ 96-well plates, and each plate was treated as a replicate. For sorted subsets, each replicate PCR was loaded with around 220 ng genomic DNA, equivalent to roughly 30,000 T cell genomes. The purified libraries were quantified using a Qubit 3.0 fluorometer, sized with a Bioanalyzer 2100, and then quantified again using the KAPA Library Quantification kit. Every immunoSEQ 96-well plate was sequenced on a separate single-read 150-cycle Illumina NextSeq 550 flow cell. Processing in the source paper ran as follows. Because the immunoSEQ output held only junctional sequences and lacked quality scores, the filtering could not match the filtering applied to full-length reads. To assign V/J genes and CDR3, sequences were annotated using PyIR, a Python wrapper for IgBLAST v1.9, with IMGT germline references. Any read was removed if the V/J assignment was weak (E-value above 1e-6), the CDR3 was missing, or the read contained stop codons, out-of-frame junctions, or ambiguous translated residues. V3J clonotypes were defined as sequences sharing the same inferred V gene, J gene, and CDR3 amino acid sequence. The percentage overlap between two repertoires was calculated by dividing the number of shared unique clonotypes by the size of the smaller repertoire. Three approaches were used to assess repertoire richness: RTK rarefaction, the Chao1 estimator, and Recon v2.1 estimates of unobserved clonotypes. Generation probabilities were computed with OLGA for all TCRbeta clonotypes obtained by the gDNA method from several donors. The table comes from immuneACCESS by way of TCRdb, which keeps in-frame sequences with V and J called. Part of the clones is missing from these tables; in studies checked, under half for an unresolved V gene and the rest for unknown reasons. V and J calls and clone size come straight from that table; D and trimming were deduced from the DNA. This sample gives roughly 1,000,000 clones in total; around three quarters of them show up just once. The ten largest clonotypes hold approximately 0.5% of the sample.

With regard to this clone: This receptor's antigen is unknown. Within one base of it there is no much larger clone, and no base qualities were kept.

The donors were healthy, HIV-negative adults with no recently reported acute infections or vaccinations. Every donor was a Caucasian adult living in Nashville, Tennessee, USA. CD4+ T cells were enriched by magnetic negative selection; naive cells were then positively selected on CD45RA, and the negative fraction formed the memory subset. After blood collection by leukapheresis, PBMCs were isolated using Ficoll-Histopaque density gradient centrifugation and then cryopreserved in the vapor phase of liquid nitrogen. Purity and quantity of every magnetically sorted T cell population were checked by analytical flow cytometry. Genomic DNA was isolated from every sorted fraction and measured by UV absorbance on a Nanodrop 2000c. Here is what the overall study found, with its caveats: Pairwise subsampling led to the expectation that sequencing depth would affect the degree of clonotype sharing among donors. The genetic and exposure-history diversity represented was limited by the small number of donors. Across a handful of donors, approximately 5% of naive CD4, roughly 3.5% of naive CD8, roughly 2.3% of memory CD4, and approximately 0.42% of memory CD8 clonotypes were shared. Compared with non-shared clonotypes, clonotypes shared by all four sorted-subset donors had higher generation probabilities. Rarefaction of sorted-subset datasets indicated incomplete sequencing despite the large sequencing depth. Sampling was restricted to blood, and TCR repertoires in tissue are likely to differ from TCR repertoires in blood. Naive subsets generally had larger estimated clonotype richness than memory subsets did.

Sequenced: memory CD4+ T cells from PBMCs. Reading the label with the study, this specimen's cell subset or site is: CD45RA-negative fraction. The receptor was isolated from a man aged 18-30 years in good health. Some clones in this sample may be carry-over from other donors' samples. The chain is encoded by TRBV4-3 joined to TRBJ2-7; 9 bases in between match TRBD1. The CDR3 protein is CASSPQRQGGYEQYF. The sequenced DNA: TGCGCCAGCAGCCCCCAGAGACAGGGGGGCTACGAGCAGTACTTC.